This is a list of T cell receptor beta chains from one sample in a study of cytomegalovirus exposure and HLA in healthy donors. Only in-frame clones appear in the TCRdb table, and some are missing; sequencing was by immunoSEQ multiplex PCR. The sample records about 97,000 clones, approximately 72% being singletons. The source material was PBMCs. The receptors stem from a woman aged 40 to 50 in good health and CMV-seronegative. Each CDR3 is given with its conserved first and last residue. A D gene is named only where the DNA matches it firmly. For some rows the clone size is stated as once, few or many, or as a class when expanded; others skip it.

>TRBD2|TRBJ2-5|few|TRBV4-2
CASSQEGGQFKETQYF
TGTGCCAGCAGCCAAGAGGGAGGGCAGTTTAAAGAGACCCAGTACTTC
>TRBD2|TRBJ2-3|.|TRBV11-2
CASNGRGGGRTDTQYF
TGTGCCAGCAACGGACGTGGTGGCGGGAGGACAGATACGCAGTATTTT
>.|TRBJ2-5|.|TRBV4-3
CASSQEPSEVTQYF
TGCGCCAGCAGCCAAGAGCCTAGCGAGGTGACCCAGTACTTC
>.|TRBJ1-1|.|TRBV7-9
CASSMKRGNLPEAFF
TGTGCCAGCAGTATGAAGAGGGGGAATCTCCCTGAAGCTTTCTTT
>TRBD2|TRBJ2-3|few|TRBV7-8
CASSLESGGGPDTQYF
TGTGCCAGCAGCTTAGAAAGCGGCGGGGGTCCAGATACGCAGTATTTT
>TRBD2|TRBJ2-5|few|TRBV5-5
CASSLSGGVETQYF
TGTGCCAGCAGCCTTTCGGGGGGGGTAGAGACCCAGTACTTC
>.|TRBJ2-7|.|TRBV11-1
CASSLNSYEQYF
TGTGCCAGCAGCTTAAACAGTTACGAGCAGTACTTC
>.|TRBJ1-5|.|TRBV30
CAWNGQGSQPQHF
TGTGCCTGGAACGGCCAGGGAAGTCAGCCCCAGCATTTT
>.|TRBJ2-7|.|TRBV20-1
CSASRAYEQYF
TGCAGTGCTAGTCGGGCCTACGAGCAGTACTTC
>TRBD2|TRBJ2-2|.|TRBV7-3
CASSLTSQRGGLGTGELFF
TGTGCCAGCAGCTTAACGTCCCAGCGGGGGGGCCTCGGCACCGGGGAGCTGTTTTTT
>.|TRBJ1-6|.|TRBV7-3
CASSSQGPGNSPLHF
TGTGCCAGCAGCTCGCAGGGTCCAGGGAATTCACCCCTCCACTTT
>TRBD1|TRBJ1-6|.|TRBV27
CASSLKGAVSPLHF
TGTGCCAGCAGTTTAAAGGGGGCGGTGTCACCCCTCCACTTT
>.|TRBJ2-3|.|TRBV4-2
CASSQNPFGPRRDTQYF
TGTGCCAGCAGCCAGAATCCTTTTGGGCCACGACGAGATACGCAGTATTTT
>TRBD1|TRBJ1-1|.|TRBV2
CASSEAFTGGTEAFF
TGTGCCAGCAGTGAAGCCTTCACAGGGGGAACTGAAGCTTTCTTT
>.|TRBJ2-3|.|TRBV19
CASSIVGQSYTDTQYF
TGTGCCAGTAGTATAGTTGGGCAGAGCTACACAGATACGCAGTATTTT
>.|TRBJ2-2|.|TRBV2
CASSLGTAGELFF
TGTGCCAGCAGCCTAGGTACCGCCGGGGAGCTGTTTTTT
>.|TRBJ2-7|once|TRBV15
CATSGPGSPREQYF
TGTGCCACCAGCGGCCCGGGATCCCCTAGGGAGCAGTACTTC
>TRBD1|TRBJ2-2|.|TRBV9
CASETGVTGELFF
TGTGCCAGCGAAACAGGGGTTACCGGGGAGCTGTTTTTT
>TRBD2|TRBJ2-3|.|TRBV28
CASRPTLAGGQGDTQYF
TGTGCCAGCAGGCCAACGTTAGCGGGAGGGCAAGGAGATACGCAGTATTTT
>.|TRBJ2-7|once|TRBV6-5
CASRWSYEQYF
TGTGCCAGCAGGTGGAGCTACGAGCAGTACTTC
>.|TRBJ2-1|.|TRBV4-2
CASRTGNNEQFF
TGTGCCAGCCGAACAGGCAACAATGAGCAGTTCTTC
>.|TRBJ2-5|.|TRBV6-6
CASSPNRSVGETQYF
TGTGCCAGCAGCCCAAACAGGTCGGTGGGAGAGACCCAGTACTTC
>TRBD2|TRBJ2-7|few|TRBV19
CASSLLAGQLPSYEQYF
TGTGCCAGTAGCCTCCTAGCGGGACAGCTACCATCCTACGAGCAGTACTTC
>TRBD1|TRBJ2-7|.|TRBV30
CAWSGTGVGEQYF
TGTGCCTGGAGTGGGACAGGGGTGGGGGAGCAGTACTTC
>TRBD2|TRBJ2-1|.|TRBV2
CASSEGTSGNNEQFF
TGTGCCAGCAGTGAAGGGACTAGCGGGAACAATGAGCAGTTCTTC
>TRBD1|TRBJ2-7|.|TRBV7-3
CASSASGQGPYEQYF
TGTGCCAGCAGCGCGAGCGGACAGGGTCCCTACGAGCAGTACTTC
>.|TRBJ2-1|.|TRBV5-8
CATTKGVSSYNEQFF
TGTGCCACTACGAAAGGGGTGAGCTCCTACAATGAGCAGTTCTTC
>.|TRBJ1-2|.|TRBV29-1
CSVSGTYGYTF
TGCAGCGTGTCAGGAACCTATGGCTACACCTTC
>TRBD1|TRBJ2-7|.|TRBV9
CASSVGGQGRAYEQYF
TGTGCCAGCAGCGTAGGGGGACAGGGGAGAGCCTACGAGCAGTACTTC
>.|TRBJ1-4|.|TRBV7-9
CASSHIGQTHPEKLFF
TGTGCCAGCAGCCATATAGGACAGACCCATCCTGAAAAACTGTTTTTT
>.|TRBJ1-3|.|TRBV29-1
CSVLGDSSSGNTIYF
TGCAGCGTTTTGGGGGACTCAAGCTCTGGAAACACCATATATTTT
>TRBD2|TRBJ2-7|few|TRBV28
CASSLSGASNYEQYF
TGTGCCAGCAGTCTTAGCGGGGCTTCTAATTACGAGCAGTACTTC
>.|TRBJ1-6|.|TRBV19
CASSIAGGHGSPLHF
TGTGCCAGTAGTATAGCCGGGGGGCACGGATCACCCCTCCACTTT
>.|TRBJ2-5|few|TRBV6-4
CASSDSSRGQQETQYF
TGTGCCAGCAGTGACTCCTCGCGGGGGCAGCAAGAGACCCAGTACTTC
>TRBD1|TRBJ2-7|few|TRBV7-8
CASSLVGTGTTFAYEQYF
TGTGCCAGCAGCTTAGTGGGGACAGGGACTACCTTTGCCTACGAGCAGTACTTC
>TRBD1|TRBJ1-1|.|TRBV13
CASSSRQGHRVRTEAFF
TGTGCCAGCAGCTCCCGACAGGGACACAGGGTGAGGACTGAAGCTTTCTTT
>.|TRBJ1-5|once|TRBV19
CASRYTGTVDLPQHF
TGTGCCAGTAGATACACAGGGACCGTCGATTTGCCCCAGCATTTT
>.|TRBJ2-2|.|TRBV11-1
CASSAPGLANTGELFF
TGTGCCAGCAGCGCACCGGGACTGGCGAACACCGGGGAGCTGTTTTTT
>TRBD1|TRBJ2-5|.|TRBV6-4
CASTNRQGAETQYF
TGTGCCAGCACAAATAGACAGGGGGCAGAGACCCAGTACTTC